The next 7 T cell receptor beta chains were all read from a single sample in a study of T cell responses to AZD1222 COVID-19 vaccine. The data were produced by immunoSEQ multiplex PCR, yet TCRdb's version contains in-frame clones alone and is incomplete. The table lists around 130,000 clones, 94% of them singletons. The sample here was peripheral blood, taken on day 0 of AZD1222 vaccination. These receptors were collected from an adult in good health.

This chain connects TRBV2 to TRBJ2-7, with TRBD2 identical over 12 bases. V dropped 7 bases and J dropped 3; count of bases not matched to a gene: 7. Germline assignment: CDR1 SNHLY and CDR2 FYNNEI. The CDR3 is made up of 15 amino acids. The CDR3, as DNA: TGTGCCAGCATACCCTCTAGCGGGAGGGGCTACGAGCAGTACTTC. Residues: CASIPSSGRGYEQYF.

The chain has TRBV7-2 and TRBJ2-6; D is uncertain. V was pared by 1 base and J by 2 bases, with 3 bases between. Germline V gene lookup returns CDR1 SGHTA and CDR2 FQGNSA. CDR3 length: 14 amino acids. As DNA, the CDR3 is TGTGCCAGCAGCTTAGACGCTGGGGCCAACGTCCTGACTTTC. This translates into CASSLDAGANVLTF.

The DNA for the CDR3 is TGTGCCAGCAGTTTAGATCTACGCAGGGAAGCTTTCTTT. This encodes CASSLDLRREAFF. The rearrangement links TRBV12-3 or TRBV12-4 to TRBJ1-1; D ambiguous. Trimming cost V 1 base and J 8 bases, with 11 bases left between them. The CDR3 has 13 residues.

This clone was observed once. This chain connects TRBV2 to TRBJ2-3; D tentatively fits TRBD1 or TRBD2 (6 bases each). Germline V gene lookup returns CDR1 SNHLY and CDR2 FYNNEI. The CDR3 extends over 15 amino acids. With 7 bases removed from V and 0 bases from J, the gap between germline ends came to 14 bases. The CDR3 DNA is TGTGCCAGCAACCACCCGGGGGCTAGCACAGATACGCAGTATTTT. It yields the protein CASNHPGASTDTQYF.

The gene calls are TRBV10-2 and TRBJ1-1, with D perhaps matching TRBD1 (5 bases). V was pared by 3 bases and J by 4 bases, with 9 bases between. From germline, CDR1 is WSHSY and CDR2 SAAADI. The CDR3 runs 13 residues. CDR3: CASSDTGVTEAFF. As DNA, the CDR3 is TGCGCCAGCAGTGATACGGGGGTCACTGAAGCTTTCTTT.

The V call is TRBV21-1, the J call TRBJ2-7. TRBV21-1 is labeled a pseudogene. The CDR3 contains 14 residues. This CDR3 is CASSKARRPYEQYF. The CDR3 region has the DNA TGTGCCAGCAGCAAAGCCCGTAGGCCCTACGAGCAGTACTTC.

The table lists this clone with a count of one. The chain links TRBV4-1 to TRBJ1-4; D gene uncertain. The CDR3 extends over 15 amino acids. Germline CDR1 MGHRA, CDR2 YSYEKL. V lost 1 base to trimming and J lost 4 bases, with 10 bases between them. The CDR3 region has the DNA TGCGCCAGCAGCCAAGGGGCGTTGGATAATGAAAAACTGTTTTTT. It specifies CASSQGALDNEKLFF.